This T cell receptor (beta chain) was identified during a study of OX40 agonist ivuxolimab in advanced cancers. Background on the study: Partial responses were observed in three patients, of whom one had hepatocellular carcinoma and two had cutaneous melanoma.

People who had autoimmune disease history or systemic immunosuppression were excluded. Generated by immunoSEQ multiplex PCR, the TCRdb table keeps only in-frame clones and is missing some. The data hold tens of thousands of clones, with about nine tenths observed a single time. Study-wide results and limits: In a subset of nonresponders, normalized T-cell clonal expansion was also low.

For this clone: Its matching antigen is unknown.

The TCR comes from an adult with an advanced solid tumor such as melanoma, head and neck, liver or kidney cancer. The specimen was CD4+ or CD8+ T cells sorted from blood, collected in a trial of the OX40 agonist ivuxolimab.

The CDR3 region is CASSVVGSGELFF. DNA for the CDR3: TGTGCCAGCAGCGTAGTGGGATCCGGGGAGCTGTTTTTT. The chain has TRBV9 and TRBJ2-2; D gene uncertain. Germline-derived CDR1 and CDR2 are SGDLS and YYNGEE. V was clipped by 0 bases and J by 6 bases, with 6 bases between them. This CDR3 has 13 amino acids. Using reference TRBV9 and TRBJ2-2 for the parts outside the CDR3, the full variable domain is DSGVTQTPKHLITATGQRVTLRCSPRSGDLSVYWYQQSLDQGLQFLIQYYNGEERAKGNILERFSAQQFPDLHSELNLSSLELGDSALYFCASSVVGSGELFFGEGSRLTVL.